Included here is one T cell receptor (beta chain) sequence, with context. Its matching antigen is unknown. The sample belongs to a study of T-cell memory formation after mild COVID-19. Study-wide context: Largely donor-specific TCR clusters were found. Study-wide points: CM and EM subsets held most contracting CD4+ clones; EMRA held CD8+ ones. Later expanders leaned toward CD4+, whereas clones contracting from day 15 to 85 were balanced CD4/CD8.

5'RACE primed at constant segments yielded TCR alpha and TCR beta cDNA libraries bearing sample barcodes and UMIs. TCRdb processed the 5' RACE reads anew with MiXCR; each CDR3 protein has one entry. The table includes over 150,000 distinct CDR3 sequences, 10% to 15% detected once. Trimming took 0 bases from V and 4 from J, leaving 10 bases between them. The germline V gene encodes CDR1 MGHRA and CDR2 YSYEKL. The CDR3 runs 15 residues. This rearrangement joins TRBV4-1 to TRBJ2-1; no reliable D call. The origin of this receptor is a man between 18 and 29 years old who had mild COVID-19 (a few samples of this study predate the infection). Cell type and time point are not known. The sequencing input was PBMCs or a T cell subset sorted from them (not recorded which). CDR3: CASSQDRSRYNEQFF. CDR3 nucleotide sequence: TGCGCCAGCAGCCAAGATCGGTCCAGGTACAATGAGCAGTTCTTC.